The clone carrying this T cell receptor (beta chain) has just a few counts. The antigen is undetermined. The data stem from a study of regulatory T cells in long-lasting Graves disease. Study-level points and caveats: TRBV28, TRBJ1-2 and TRBJ2-5 were segments that persistent disease favored.

Time point given: persistent/refractory GD, antithyroid drugs over 5 years with positive TRAb. PBMCs were the source of the RNA used for TCR sequencing. Staff drew approximately 9.3 milliliters of peripheral blood into EDTA tubes. TCR beta libraries were built with iRepertoire HTBI primers and Arm-PCR of CDR3 regions. TCRdb recomputed calls from the multiplex PCR reads with MiXCR, one row per CDR3 protein. The sample lists around 400,000 distinct CDR3 sequences; roughly 24% were seen once. Trimming removed 2 bases from V and 2 bases from J, with 12 bases in between. This CDR3 comprises 15 residues. Germline lookup yields CDR1 KGHSH and CDR2 LQKENI.

V and J are TRBV18 and TRBJ2-5; TRBD2 is a possible D gene (5 bases). Specimen: peripheral blood mononuclear cells (PBMCs), collected when the disease was refractory, from a patient treated with antithyroid drugs. This clonotype originated in a woman aged 40 to 50 with Graves disease. CDR3 nucleotides: TGTGCCAGCTCACCATCTTACGGGATTCAAGAGACCCAGTACTTC. This codes for CASSPSYGIQETQYF.